This TCR beta chain was sequenced during a study of OX40 agonist ivuxolimab in advanced cancers. Concerning the study at large: Ivuxolimab was a fully human IgG2 agonistic monoclonal antibody targeting the costimulatory receptor OX40 (CD134). Prior anti-PD-1, anti-PD-L1 or anti-CTLA-4 therapy was permitted, and approximately 40% of dose-escalation patients had received checkpoint inhibitors. In the dose-escalation cohort, roughly 80% of patients were male, and the mean age was about 55 years, with a range of 23 to 79. The monotherapy dose-escalation portion (N ≈ 52 patients) of the phase I ivuxolimab trial is reported in the paper. Peripheral TCRbeta sequencing aimed to test whether ivuxolimab altered TCR sequence diversity and caused clonal T-cell expansion. Intravenous ivuxolimab was administered to patients every 2 weeks at six dose levels: 0.01, 0.1, 0.3, 1.5, 3 and 10 mg/kg. Among the approximately 50 dose-escalation patients, some 19 had hepatocellular carcinoma, some 15 melanoma, 9 renal cell carcinoma and 9 head and neck cancer. Partial responses occurred in three dose-escalation patients: two with cutaneous melanoma and one with hepatocellular carcinoma.

Comment on this clone: No cognate antigen has been identified for it. No much larger clone exists at a distance of one base, and base qualities are not known.

The study at large found these results: Low levels of normalized T-cell clonal expansion were also seen in some patients who did not respond. The antigen specificity of the peripheral T cells that underwent clonal expansion was not determined. Clonal expansion of both CD4+ and CD8+ blood T cells was observed from baseline to week 6 at doses 0.1 to 3.0 mg/kg. Partial responders in the 0.1-3.0 mg/kg groups had among the lowest normalized peripheral clonal expansion, especially among CD8+ T cells. After ivuxolimab, CD8+ T cells had more expanded clones than CD4+ T cells on average.

Patients with autoimmune disease history or receiving systemic immunosuppression were excluded from the trial. Peripheral blood for TCR sequencing was collected from all dose cohorts at baseline, on cycle 4 day 1, and on cycle 7 day 1. The samples were taken from a phase I, first-in-human, multicenter, open-label dose-escalation trial of ivuxolimab. The trial enrolled adults with locally advanced or metastatic head and neck squamous cell, hepatocellular, melanoma or renal cell carcinoma. CD4+ and CD8+ T cells were sorted separately from peripheral blood before TCR sequencing. Genomic DNA was extracted from sorted cells for sequencing of the TCRbeta CDR3 region. TCRbeta CDR3 regions were sequenced using the immunoSEQ Assay. TCRdb retrieved this table from immuneACCESS and kept in-frame rearrangements only. Not all clones are present; in checked studies, unresolved V genes account for under half, and no reason is known for the remainder. This sample gives tens of thousands of clones in total; 91% of them show up just once. Of the sample, roughly 2.6% falls within the top ten clones.

This receptor was taken from an adult with an advanced solid tumor such as melanoma, head and neck, liver or kidney cancer. The sample here was CD4+ or CD8+ T cells sorted from blood, taken in a trial of the OX40 agonist ivuxolimab.

This receptor has the CDR3 CASSPYLFGRMNTEAFF. In nucleotide form, the sequence is TGTGCCAGCAGTCCCTACCTGTTCGGTCGAATGAACACTGAAGCTTTCTTT. The rearrangement combines TRBV28 with TRBJ1-1, with no reliable assignment of the D segment. The CDR3 sequence holds 17 residues, the cysteine and phenylalanine included. Here the CDR3 DNA is all that survives: 51 bases in frame from base 1. V sheds 5 bases and J sheds 0 bases, leaving 19 bases between their ends. Looking up the germline V gene yields CDR1 MDHEN and CDR2 SYDVKM. Joined to the reference TRBV28 and TRBJ1-1 proteins, this CDR3 gives the full variable domain: DVKVTQSSRYLVKRTGEKVFLECVQDMDHENMFWYRQDPGLGLRLIYFSYDVKMKEKGDIPEGYSVSREKKERFSLILESASTNQTSMYLCASSPYLFGRMNTEAFFGQGTRLTVV.